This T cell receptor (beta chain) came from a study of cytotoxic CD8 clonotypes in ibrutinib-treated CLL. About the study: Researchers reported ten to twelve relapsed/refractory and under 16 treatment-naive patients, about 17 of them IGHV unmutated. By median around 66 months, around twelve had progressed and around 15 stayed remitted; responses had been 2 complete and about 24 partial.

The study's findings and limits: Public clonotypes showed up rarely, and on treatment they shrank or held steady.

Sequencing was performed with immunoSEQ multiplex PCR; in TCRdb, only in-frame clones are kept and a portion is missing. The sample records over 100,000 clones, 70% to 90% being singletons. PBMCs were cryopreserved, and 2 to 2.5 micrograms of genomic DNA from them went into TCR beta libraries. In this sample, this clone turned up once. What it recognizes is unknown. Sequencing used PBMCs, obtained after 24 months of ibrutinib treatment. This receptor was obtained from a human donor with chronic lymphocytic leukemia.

The CDR3 loop is CASSSAGTGGVGIYF. CDR3 DNA: TGTGCCAGCAGTTCAGCCGGGACAGGGGGCGTTGGGATATATTTT. The chain is built from TRBV28 and TRBJ1-3; 12 nucleotides align to TRBD1. The CDR3 covers 15 residues. After removal of 4 bases from V and 13 bases from J, the junction contained 11 bases not matched to a gene. Germline CDR1 reads MDHEN; CDR2 reads SYDVKM.